The following is a T cell receptor (beta chain) sequence with its context. Its target is not known. The CDR3 is made up of 13 amino acids. V was shortened by 9 bases and J by 2 bases, with 13 bases between the two germline ends. From germline, CDR1 is ENHRY and CDR2 SYGVKD. This entry is derived from a study of regulatory dendritic cells for organ transplantation. Across the whole study: On day 6, the dendritic cells were exposed to LPS. Findings and limits, study-wide: Naive T cells showed high diversity, memory cells less, memory CD8+ least. Of resting T cell subsets, memory CD8+ had the most alloreactive clonotypes.

Allogeneic regulatory or mature dendritic cells were co-cultured for more than 4 days with CFSE-labeled sorted T cells at 1:10. Sequencing used immunoSEQ multiplex PCR; TCRdb keeps in-frame clones, though not all of them. The repertoire consists of fewer than 20,000 clones, with roughly four fifths occurring once and the leading ten covering approximately 3.3%. The sequence was collected from a human donor in good health. The genes are TRBV10-3 and TRBJ1-2; D remains unclear. Material: memory CD4+ T cells from blood cultured with regulatory dendritic cells. Subset meaning: CD45RO+ memory T cells. CDR3 nucleotides: TGTGCCATGGCGACGGAGATAAACTATGGCTACACCTTC. It yields the protein CAMATEINYGYTF.